The 4 T cell receptor beta chains in this list originate from one sample, sequenced in a study of cytomegalovirus exposure and HLA in healthy donors (TCRdb year 2017). Library construction relied on the immunoSEQ multiplex PCR assay. A mixture of 60 forward primers for TCR Vbeta segments and 13 reverse primers for TCR Jbeta segments was used in the multiplex PCR. The source is immuneACCESS, and TCRdb retained only in-frame sequences with V and J called. Part of the clones is not carried over; for the studies checked, unresolved V genes explain less than half of this, and the remainder is unexplained. The sample table shows about 130,000 clones, and over 70% are seen once. The biggest ten clones account for more than 2% of the sample. The sequenced sample consisted of PBMCs. These TCRs come from a woman aged 35 to 49 in good health and CMV-seropositive.

The rearrangement joins TRBV9 to TRBJ1-4; the match to TRBD1 covers 7 bases. The CDR3 totals 14 residues. With V trimmed by 4 bases and J by 5 bases, 5 bases remained unmatched. CDR1 is SGDLS and CDR2 is YYNGEE in the germline V gene. As DNA, the CDR3 is TGTGCCAGCAGCCCGGGACAGTTGAATGAAAAACTGTTTTTT. Translating gives CASSPGQLNEKLFF. Full variable domain (rest looked up from reference TRBV9 and TRBJ1-4): DSGVTQTPKHLITATGQRVTLRCSPRSGDLSVYWYQQSLDQGLQFLIQYYNGEERAKGNILERFSAQQFPDLHSELNLSSLELGDSALYFCASSPGQLNEKLFFGSGTQLSVL.

Only a few counts were recorded for this clone. The rearrangement uses TRBV11-1 and TRBJ2-7; 7 nucleotides align to TRBD1. The CDR3 spans 16 residues. Trimming cost V 1 base and J 3 bases; bases outside gene matches: 9. Germline-derived CDR1 and CDR2 are SGHAT and FQDESV (reference sequence). The CDR3 loop reads CASSLEGQISYYEQYF. As DNA, the CDR3 is TGTGCCAGCAGCTTAGAGGGACAGATTTCATACTACGAGCAGTACTTC.

The chain joins TRBV30 to TRBJ2-5; no reliable D call. Trimming cost V 0 bases and J 4 bases, with 12 bases left between them. The CDR3 has 14 residues. Germline assignment: CDR1 GTSNPN and CDR2 SVGIG (reference sequence). The DNA for the CDR3 is TGTGCCTGGAGTGTACTCACAGCTCGAGAGACCCAGTACTTC. This encodes CAWSVLTARETQYF.

The gene calls are TRBV30 and TRBJ1-5, with D possibly matching TRBD1 (5 bases). The germline CDR1 and CDR2 sequences are GTSNPN and SVGIG (reference sequence). Trimming took 5 bases from V and 0 from J, leaving 8 bases between them. CDR3 length: 13 amino acids. The CDR3 spells CAWGRVSNQPQHF. CDR3 in DNA: TGTGCCTGGGGCAGGGTTAGCAATCAGCCCCAGCATTTT.